This T cell receptor beta chain stems from a study of T-cell memory formation after mild COVID-19. Across the whole study: The study found TCR clusters largely donor specific. Whole-study results and caveats: Of the contracting clones, CD4+ ones lay mainly in CM and EM, and CD8+ ones in EMRA. Within pre-infection memory, some responding clones were found, suggesting cross-reactive memory joined.

This clonotype came up a few times. Its target is unknown. Constant-segment primers and 5'RACE yielded cDNA libraries for TCR alpha and TCR beta, each carrying sample barcodes and UMIs. A single record per CDR3 protein comes from TCRdb applying MiXCR to the 5' RACE reads. The sample gives hundreds of thousands of distinct CDR3 sequences, roughly 15% of which show up once; roughly 20% is in the top ten. The CDR3 contains 15 residues. V was shortened by 3 bases and J by 5 bases, with 16 bases between the two germline ends. Germline values: CDR1 KGHSH, CDR2 LQKENI. The gene calls are TRBV18 and TRBJ2-5, with D perhaps TRBD1 (6 bases). The source material was PBMCs or a T cell subset sorted from them (not recorded which). The sequence derives from a man aged 18 to 30 who had mild COVID-19 (a few samples of this study predate the infection). Cell type and time point are not known. The CDR3 loop reads CASSPRTAQGETQYF. CDR3 sequence (DNA): TGTGCCAGCTCACCCCGGACAGCCCAGGGGGAGACCCAGTACTTC.